This T cell receptor (beta chain) derives from a study of blood T cell repertoires in COVID-19. Germline CDR1 reads MDHEN; CDR2 reads SYDVKM. Trimming pared 6 bases from V and 11 bases from J, leaving 14 bases between. This CDR3 contains 12 residues. The protocol was immunoSEQ multiplex PCR, while the TCRdb copy is restricted to in-frame clones and leaves out a portion. This repertoire shows 150,000 to 200,000 clones, more than 70% found once; its top ten account for about 3.9%. Sequenced sample: peripheral blood. V and J are TRBV28 and TRBJ2-1, with D hard to call. This clonotype originated in a woman under 40 with acute or convalescent COVID-19. CDR3 protein: CASSPPGRKQFF. The DNA of the CDR3 is TGTGCCAGCAGCCCCCCGGGTCGTAAGCAGTTCTTC.